This T cell receptor beta chain was recovered during a study of cytomegalovirus exposure and HLA in healthy donors. To note about this clone: Its specificity is unknown.

Whole-study findings and limits: The authors confirmed in vitro that a few CMV-associated chains were specific for CMV antigens. Reportedly, cytomegalovirus status was diagnosed with high sensitivity and specificity. Researchers counted around 150 TCR beta chains as cytomegalovirus-associated. Compared with the roughly 670-donor mean, an Asian-associated ancestry cluster reportedly had fewer N-insertions, according to a later analysis.

PCR primers comprised 60 Vbeta and 13 Jbeta primers. The assay was immunoSEQ multiplex PCR, and TCRdb's table has in-frame clones only and misses some. The sample has approximately 60,000 clones; about 80% are singletons. Trimming took 6 bases from V and 6 from J; bases not matched to a gene: 5. From germline, CDR1 is LNHDA and CDR2 SQIVND (reference sequence). The CDR3 contains 14 residues. The rearrangement uses TRBV19 and TRBJ2-1; 10 bases fit TRBD2. The clonotype was recovered from a man aged 25-40 years in good health and CMV-seronegative. Sequencing was carried out using PBMCs. CDR3 coding DNA: TGTGCCAGTAGCAGCGGGGGGGCTACCAATGAGCAGTTCTTC. Translation gives CASSSGGATNEQFF.